The T cell receptor beta chain described here comes from a study of blood T cells in healthy people across ages. The trim removed 6 bases at V and 2 bases at J, leaving 7 bases unmatched. The CDR3 totals 16 residues. From germline, CDR1 is SQVTM and CDR2 ANQGSEA. The use of a sample-barcoded 5' primer and a J-beta primer mix characterized a second PCR of 7 to 11 cycles. TCRdb reprocessed the 5' RACE reads via MiXCR and lists one record per CDR3 protein. The table shows around 820,000 distinct CDR3 sequences, with around 25% occurring only once. The sample was also reused in another study, on T cells of mothers and their children.

The source material was blood. The rearrangement links TRBV29-1 to TRBJ2-5; TRBD2 aligns across 15 bases. This TCR was recovered from a boy aged 5-17 years in good health. CDR3 residues: CSVWTSGRGEQETQYF. The CDR3 DNA is TGCAGCGTATGGACTAGCGGGAGGGGGGAGCAAGAGACCCAGTACTTC.